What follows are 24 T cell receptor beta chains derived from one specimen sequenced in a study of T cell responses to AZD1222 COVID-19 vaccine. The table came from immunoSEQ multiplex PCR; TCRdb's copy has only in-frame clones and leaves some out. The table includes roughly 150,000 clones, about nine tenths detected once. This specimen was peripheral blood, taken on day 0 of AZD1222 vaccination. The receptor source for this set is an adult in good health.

The CDR3 protein is CASSLVSGGAGKNIQYF. Here the CDR3 DNA reads TGTGCCAGCAGCTTAGTTTCAGGGGGCGCTGGCAAAAACATTCAGTACTTC. The chain employs TRBV7-9 and TRBJ2-4, with TRBD1 matching over 8 bases. Germline V gives CDR1 SEHNR, CDR2 FQNEAQ (reference sequence). The V and J ends lost 1 base and 3 bases, in that order; junction bases with no gene match: 8. The CDR3 covers 17 residues. The complete variable domain, with remaining parts taken from reference TRBV7-9 and TRBJ2-4, reads DTGVSQNPRHKITKRGQNVTFRCDPISEHNRLYWYRQTLGQGPEFLTYFQNEAQLEKSRLLSDRFSAERPKGSFSTLEIQRTEQGDSAMYLCASSLVSGGAGKNIQYFGAGTRLSVL.

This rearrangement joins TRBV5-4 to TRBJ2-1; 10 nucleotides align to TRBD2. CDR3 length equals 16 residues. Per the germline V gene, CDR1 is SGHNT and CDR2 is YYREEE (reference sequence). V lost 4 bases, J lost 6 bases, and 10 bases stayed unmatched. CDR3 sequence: CASSATPGLAPNEQFF. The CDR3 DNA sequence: TGTGCCAGCAGCGCCACACCGGGACTAGCGCCCAATGAGCAGTTCTTC.

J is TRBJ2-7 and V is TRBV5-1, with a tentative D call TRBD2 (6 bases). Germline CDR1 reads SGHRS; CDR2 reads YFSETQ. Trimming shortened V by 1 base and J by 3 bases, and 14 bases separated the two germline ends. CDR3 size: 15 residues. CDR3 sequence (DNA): TGCGCCAGCAGCTTGTATTGGCGGGGTAACTACGAGCAGTACTTC. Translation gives CASSLYWRGNYEQYF.

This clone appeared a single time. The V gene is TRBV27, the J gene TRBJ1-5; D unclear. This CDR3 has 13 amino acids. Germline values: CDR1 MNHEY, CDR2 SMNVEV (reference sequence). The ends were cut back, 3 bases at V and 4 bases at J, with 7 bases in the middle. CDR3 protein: CASSLTVNQPQHF. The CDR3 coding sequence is TGTGCCAGCAGTTTGACGGTTAATCAGCCCCAGCATTTT.

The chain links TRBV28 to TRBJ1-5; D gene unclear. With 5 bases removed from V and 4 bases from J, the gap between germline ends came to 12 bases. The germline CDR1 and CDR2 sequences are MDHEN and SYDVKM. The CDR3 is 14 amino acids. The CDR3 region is CASSRTGLNQPQHF. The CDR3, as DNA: TGTGCCAGCAGTCGGACCGGCCTTAATCAGCCCCAGCATTTT.

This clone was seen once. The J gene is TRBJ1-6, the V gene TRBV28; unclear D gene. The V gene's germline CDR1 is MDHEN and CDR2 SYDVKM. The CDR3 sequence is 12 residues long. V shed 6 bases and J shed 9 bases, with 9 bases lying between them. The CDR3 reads CASSLLPSPLHF. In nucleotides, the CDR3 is TGTGCCAGCAGCCTTCTCCCTTCACCCCTCCACTTT.

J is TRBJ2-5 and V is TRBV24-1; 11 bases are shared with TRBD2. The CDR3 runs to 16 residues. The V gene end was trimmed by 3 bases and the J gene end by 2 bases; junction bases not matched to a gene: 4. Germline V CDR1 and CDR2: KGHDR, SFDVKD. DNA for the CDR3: TGTGCCACCAGTGATCCACTAGCGGGAGAGCAAGAGACCCAGTACTTC. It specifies CATSDPLAGEQETQYF.

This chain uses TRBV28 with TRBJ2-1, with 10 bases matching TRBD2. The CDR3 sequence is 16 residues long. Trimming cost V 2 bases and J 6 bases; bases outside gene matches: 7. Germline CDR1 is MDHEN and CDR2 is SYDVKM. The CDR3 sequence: CASSLPSGRVTNEQFF. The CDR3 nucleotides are TGTGCCAGCAGTTTACCCAGCGGGAGGGTAACCAATGAGCAGTTCTTC.

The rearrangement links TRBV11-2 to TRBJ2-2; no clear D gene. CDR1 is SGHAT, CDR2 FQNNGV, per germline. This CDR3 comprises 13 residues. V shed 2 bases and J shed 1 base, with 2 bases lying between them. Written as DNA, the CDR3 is TGTGCCAGCAGCTTACAGAACACCGGGGAGCTGTTTTTT. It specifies CASSLQNTGELFF.

The CDR3 loop reads CASSYPKQTQYF. The CDR3 nucleotides read TGTGCCAGCAGCTATCCCAAGCAGACCCAGTACTTC. This chain uses TRBV5-4 with TRBJ2-5, with D unresolved. V gave up 3 bases and J gave up 6 bases, with 9 bases separating them. CDR1 is SGHNT, CDR2 YYREEE, per germline (reference sequence). There are 12 residues in the CDR3.

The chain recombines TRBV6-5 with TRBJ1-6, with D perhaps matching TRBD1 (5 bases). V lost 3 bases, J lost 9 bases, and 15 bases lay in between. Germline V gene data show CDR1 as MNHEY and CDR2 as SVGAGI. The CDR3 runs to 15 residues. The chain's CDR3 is CASSYFASGGSPLHF. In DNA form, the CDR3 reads TGTGCCAGCAGTTATTTCGCTAGCGGGGGTTCACCCCTCCACTTT.

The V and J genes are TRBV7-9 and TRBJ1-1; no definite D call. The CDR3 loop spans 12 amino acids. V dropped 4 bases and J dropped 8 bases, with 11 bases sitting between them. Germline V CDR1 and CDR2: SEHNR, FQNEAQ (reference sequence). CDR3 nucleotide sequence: TGTGCCAGCAGCTGGCTATTGGCAGAAGCTTTCTTT. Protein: CASSWLLAEAFF.

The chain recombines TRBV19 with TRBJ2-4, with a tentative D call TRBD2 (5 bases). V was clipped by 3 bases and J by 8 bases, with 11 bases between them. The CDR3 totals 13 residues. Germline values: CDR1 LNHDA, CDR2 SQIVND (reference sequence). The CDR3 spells CASSIRGRDIQYF. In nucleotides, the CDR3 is TGTGCCAGTAGTATCCGGGGAAGGGACATTCAGTACTTC. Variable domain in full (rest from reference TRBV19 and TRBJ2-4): DGGITQSPKYLFRKEGQNVTLSCEQNLNHDAMYWYRQDPGQGLRLIYYSQIVNDFQKGDIAEGYSVSREKKESFPLTVTSAQKNPTAFYLCASSIRGRDIQYFGAGTRLSVL.

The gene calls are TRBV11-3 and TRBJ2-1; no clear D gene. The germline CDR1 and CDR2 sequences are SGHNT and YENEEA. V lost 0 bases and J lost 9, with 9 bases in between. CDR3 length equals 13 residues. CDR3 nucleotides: TGTGCCAGCAGCTTAGATAGGAACCGTGAGCAGTTCTTC. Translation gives CASSLDRNREQFF.

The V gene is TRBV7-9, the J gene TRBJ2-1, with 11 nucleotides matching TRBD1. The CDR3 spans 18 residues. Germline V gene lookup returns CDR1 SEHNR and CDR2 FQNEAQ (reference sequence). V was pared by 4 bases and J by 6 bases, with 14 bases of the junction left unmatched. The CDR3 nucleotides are TGTGCCAGCAGCTCCCCCCAGCTCCGGGACAGGGGGGGCAATGAGCAGTTCTTC. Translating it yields CASSSPQLRDRGGNEQFF. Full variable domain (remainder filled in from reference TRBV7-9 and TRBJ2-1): DTGVSQNPRHKITKRGQNVTFRCDPISEHNRLYWYRQTLGQGPEFLTYFQNEAQLEKSRLLSDRFSAERPKGSFSTLEIQRTEQGDSAMYLCASSSPQLRDRGGNEQFFGPGTRLTVL.

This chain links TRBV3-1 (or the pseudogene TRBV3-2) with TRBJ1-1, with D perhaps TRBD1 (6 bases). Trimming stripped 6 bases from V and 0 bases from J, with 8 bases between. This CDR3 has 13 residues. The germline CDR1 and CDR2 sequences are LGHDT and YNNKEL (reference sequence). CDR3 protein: CASRQGMNTEAFF. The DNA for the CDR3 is TGTGCCAGCAGACAGGGAATGAACACTGAAGCTTTCTTT.

The CDR3 sequence is CASTPTAGREQYF. The CDR3 nucleotides read TGTGCCAGCACCCCAACGGCTGGAAGAGAGCAGTACTTC. The V call is TRBV12-3 or TRBV12-4, the J call TRBJ2-7, with D uncertain. The CDR3 spans 13 residues. V was cut by 7 bases and J by 7 bases, with 17 bases left in between.

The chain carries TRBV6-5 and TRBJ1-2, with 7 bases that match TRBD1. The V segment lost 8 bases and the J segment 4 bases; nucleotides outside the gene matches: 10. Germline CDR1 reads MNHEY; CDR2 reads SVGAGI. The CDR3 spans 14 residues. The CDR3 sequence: CASADREVAYGYTF. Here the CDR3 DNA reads TGTGCCAGCGCTGACAGGGAGGTAGCCTATGGCTACACCTTC.

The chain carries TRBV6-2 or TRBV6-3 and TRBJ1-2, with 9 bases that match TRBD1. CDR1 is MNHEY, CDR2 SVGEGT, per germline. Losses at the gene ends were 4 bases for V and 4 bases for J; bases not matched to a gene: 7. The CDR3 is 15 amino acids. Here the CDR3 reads CASSSGQGRGYGYTF. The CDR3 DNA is TGTGCCAGCAGTTCGGGACAGGGACGGGGCTATGGCTACACCTTC.

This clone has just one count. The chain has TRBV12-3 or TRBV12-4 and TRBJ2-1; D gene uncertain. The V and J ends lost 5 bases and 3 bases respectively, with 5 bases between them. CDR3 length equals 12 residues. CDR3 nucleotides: TGTGCCAGCAGTCCCAACTACAATGAGCAGTTCTTC. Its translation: CASSPNYNEQFF.

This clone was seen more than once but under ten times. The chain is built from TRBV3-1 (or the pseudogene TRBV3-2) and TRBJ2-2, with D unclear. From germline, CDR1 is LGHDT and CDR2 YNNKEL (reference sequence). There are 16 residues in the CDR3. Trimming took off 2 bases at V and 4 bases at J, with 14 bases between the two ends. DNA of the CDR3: TGTGCCAGCAGCCAAAATAGGGTCCTCGGCACCGGGGAGCTGTTTTTT. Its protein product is CASSQNRVLGTGELFF.

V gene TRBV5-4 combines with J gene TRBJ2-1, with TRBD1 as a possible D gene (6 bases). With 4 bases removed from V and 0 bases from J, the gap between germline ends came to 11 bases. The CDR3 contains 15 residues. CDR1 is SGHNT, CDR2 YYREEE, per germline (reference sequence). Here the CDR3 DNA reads TGTGCCAGCAGCCCAGACAGGAGCTCCTACAATGAGCAGTTCTTC. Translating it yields CASSPDRSSYNEQFF.

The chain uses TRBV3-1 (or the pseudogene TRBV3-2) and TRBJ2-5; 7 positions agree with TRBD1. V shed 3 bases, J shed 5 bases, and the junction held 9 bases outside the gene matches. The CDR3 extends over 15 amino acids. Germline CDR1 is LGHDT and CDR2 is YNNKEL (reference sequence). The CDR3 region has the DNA TGTGCCAGCAGCCAGCCCGAACAGGGGCAGGAGACCCAGTACTTC. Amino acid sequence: CASSQPEQGQETQYF.

CDR3 coding DNA: TGTGCCAGCAGCGCCCGGGACAGGGGACGGCTCGCTGGCTACACCTTC. Translating gives CASSARDRGRLAGYTF. The genes are TRBV3-1 (or the pseudogene TRBV3-2) and TRBJ1-2; 10 positions agree with TRBD1. This CDR3 is 16 amino acids long. Germline assignment: CDR1 LGHDT and CDR2 YNNKEL (reference sequence). V shed 5 bases and J 7 bases; nucleotides not matched to a gene: 13.